This TCR beta chain was sequenced for a study of tumor-infiltrating lymphocytes in primary liver carcinoma. In the study overall: The five patients, who were men and women, ranged in age from 30 to 69 years. Samples had roughly 3.65 to 7.5 million productive TCRbeta reads, comparable between tissue types. Study-wide findings and caveats: Top-250-clone fractions were significantly higher in tumors than in blood (p = 0.039).

Total RNA (roughly 540 ng) served as template for TCR beta cDNA synthesis primed by a constant-region primer. Each TCR beta library was derived from three nested multiplex PCR rounds that employed slightly modified ARM-PCR. TCRdb passed the multiplex PCR reads through MiXCR, listing each CDR3 protein once. The table has about 310,000 distinct CDR3 sequences, roughly three fifths seen once. The researchers obtained blood RNA from unsorted whole blood and also extracted germline DNA. Preoperatively, approximately 4 milliliters of peripheral blood were collected. Comment on this clonotype: The antigen is not known.

What was sequenced was peripheral blood. This receptor was identified in a woman aged 25 to 45 with primary liver carcinoma and hepatitis B virus infection.

This chain's CDR3 is CAKYRDRGTNSGRAGSYNEQFF. DNA for the CDR3: TGTGCCAAATACCGGGACAGGGGCACGAATAGCGGGAGGGCCGGGTCCTACAATGAGCAGTTCTTC. The chain has TRBV12-3 or TRBV12-4 and TRBJ2-1; tentative D call: TRBD2 (11 bases). This CDR3 has 22 residues. V lost 10 bases, J lost 1 base, and 38 bases lay in between.